These 19 T cell receptor beta chains share one sample of origin, sequenced in a study of blood T cell repertoires in COVID-19. Repertoires were generated with immunoSEQ multiplex PCR, while TCRdb's copy carries only in-frame clones and drops some. The repertoire has about 210,000 clones, more than 70% of them found once; the top ten carry 2.9%. The material sequenced was peripheral blood. These receptors were taken from a man aged 45 to 65 with active or convalescent COVID-19.

In regard to this clone: Other nucleotide sequences from this sample produce the same CDR3. This rearrangement joins TRBV5-1 to TRBJ2-3; D perhaps matches TRBD2 (6 bases). The CDR3 runs 14 residues. From germline, CDR1 is SGHRS and CDR2 YFSETQ. The V end lost 0 bases, the J end lost 6 bases, and 11 bases lay between the germline ends. The CDR3 loop reads CASSLEPGLDTQYF. In nucleotides, the CDR3 is TGCGCCAGCAGCTTGGAACCGGGACTGGATACGCAGTATTTT.

The chain combines TRBV10-3 with TRBJ2-5, with 9 bases identical to TRBD1. The trim removed 4 bases at V and 5 bases at J, leaving 2 bases unmatched. This CDR3 spans 13 amino acids. CDR1 is ENHRY, CDR2 SYGVKD, per germline. The CDR3: CAISAGQGETQYF. As DNA, the CDR3 is TGTGCCATCAGTGCTGGACAGGGGGAGACCCAGTACTTC.

The chain is built from TRBV4-2 and TRBJ2-1, with 10 bases matching TRBD2. CDR3 length: 16 residues. Germline CDR1 is LGHNA and CDR2 is YNFKEQ. V lost 4 bases to trimming and J lost 6 bases; unmatched junction nucleotides: 9. The CDR3 spells CASSRSSGSLSNEQFF. The CDR3 nucleotides read TGTGCCAGCAGCCGTTCTAGCGGGAGCTTATCCAATGAGCAGTTCTTC.

The chain links TRBV6-4 to TRBJ1-2; D not certain. The V gene lost 0 bases and the J gene lost 4 bases, with 9 bases spanning the gap. The CDR3 loop spans 14 amino acids. Per germline, CDR1 MRHNA and CDR2 SNTAGT. For the CDR3, the DNA is TGTGCCAGCAGTGACTCGCCAGGCCCCTATGGCTACACCTTC. This translates into CASSDSPGPYGYTF.

The chain has TRBV12-3 or TRBV12-4 and TRBJ2-3; unclear D gene. The CDR3 spans 13 residues. Trimming removed 2 bases at V and 1 base at J, with 4 bases between. CDR3 in amino acids: CASSLSGTDTQYF. In nucleotides, the CDR3 is TGTGCCAGCAGTTTAAGCGGCACAGATACGCAGTATTTT.

Only a few counts were recorded for this clone. The V gene is TRBV5-1, the J gene TRBJ1-4; D is perhaps TRBD1 (6 bases). V was cut by 5 bases and J by 7 bases, with 15 bases left in between. This CDR3 has 14 amino acids. Germline V gene data show CDR1 as SGHRS and CDR2 as YFSETQ. CDR3 sequence: CASSSQGRGEKLFF. The CDR3 coding sequence is TGCGCCAGCAGTTCACAGGGAAGGGGTGAAAAACTGTTTTTT.

This chain uses TRBV27 with TRBJ1-2; D is uncertain. CDR3 length: 14 residues. Trimming removed 2 bases at V and 4 bases at J, with 11 bases between. Germline CDR1 and CDR2: MNHEY and SMNVEV (reference sequence). CDR3 sequence: CASSLNRVGYGYTF. CDR3 bases: TGTGCCAGCAGTTTAAACAGAGTAGGCTATGGCTACACCTTC.

The V call is TRBV4-3, the J call TRBJ1-2, with a weak D call TRBD1 (5 bases). Germline CDR1 LGHNA, CDR2 YSLEER. The CDR3 has 16 amino acids. Trimming cost V 0 bases and J 4 bases, with 15 bases left between them. This CDR3 reads CASSQDGDSMVYGYTF. CDR3 nucleotides: TGCGCCAGCAGCCAAGATGGGGACTCGATGGTCTATGGCTACACCTTC.

This clone ranks as medium-sized. The gene calls are TRBV4-1 and TRBJ2-1; 14 positions agree with TRBD2. This CDR3 is built from 16 residues. The germline gives CDR1 MGHRA, CDR2 YSYEKL. V lost 3 bases to trimming and J lost 6 bases; unmatched junction nucleotides: 4. This CDR3 reads CASSHIGTSGSNEQFF. The CDR3, as DNA: TGCGCCAGCAGCCATATAGGGACTAGCGGGAGCAATGAGCAGTTCTTC.

CDR3 in amino acids: CAWGEGVGREQFF. CDR3 sequence (DNA): TGTGCCTGGGGCGAGGGGGTAGGGCGGGAGCAGTTCTTC. The chain has TRBV30 and TRBJ2-1; D is perhaps TRBD1 (6 bases). Germline V gene sequence: CDR1 GTSNPN, CDR2 SVGIG (reference sequence). Trimming left V 5 bases short and J 10 bases short, with 18 bases between. The CDR3 length is 13 residues.

The gene calls are TRBV19 and TRBJ1-1; the D is unclear. V was pared by 1 base and J by 5 bases, with 11 bases between. From germline, CDR1 is LNHDA and CDR2 SQIVND (reference sequence). This CDR3 comprises 14 residues. CDR3 in amino acids: CASSIGEFRTEAFF. Here the CDR3 DNA reads TGTGCCAGTAGTATAGGCGAGTTCCGTACTGAAGCTTTCTTT.

The chain carries TRBV19 and TRBJ1-5; D gene uncertain. CDR1 and CDR2 from the germline V gene are LNHDA and SQIVND (reference sequence). This CDR3 comprises 16 residues. V lost 1 base to trimming and J lost 1 base, with 11 bases between them. The CDR3 protein is CASSIVRLTSNQPQHF. The CDR3 nucleotides are TGTGCCAGTAGTATAGTACGGTTAACGAGCAATCAGCCCCAGCATTTT.

The chain employs TRBV6-1 and TRBJ2-5; the match to TRBD2 covers 8 bases. V lost 4 bases and J lost 5; bases outside the gene matches: 12. Germline loops: CDR1 MNHNS, CDR2 SASEGT. There are 16 residues in the CDR3. As DNA, the CDR3 is TGTGCCAGCAGTGGGGGATTCGGGAGGGCCAGGGAGACCCAGTACTTC. It translates to CASSGGFGRARETQYF.

The chain carries TRBV11-2 and TRBJ2-4; 8 bases agree with TRBD2. The CDR3 loop spans 16 amino acids. Germline values: CDR1 SGHAT, CDR2 FQNNGV. Trimming removed 4 bases from V and 8 bases from J; junction bases left unmatched: 13. DNA of the CDR3: TGTGCCAGCAGCTCCTGGACTAGCAGGGATCTAGACATTCAGTACTTC. The encoded protein is CASSSWTSRDLDIQYF.

This chain joins TRBV6-2 or TRBV6-3 and TRBJ2-5, with a tentative D call TRBD1 (6 bases). Trimming removed 2 bases from V and 3 bases from J, with 19 bases in between. CDR1 is MNHEY, CDR2 SVGEGT, per germline. The CDR3 consists of 17 residues. The CDR3 coding sequence is TGTGCCAGCAGTTACCCGAGACAGGATTCAAAAAAAGAGACCCAGTACTTC. As protein: CASSYPRQDSKKETQYF.

The chain links TRBV5-1 to TRBJ2-7; 7 bases are a match to TRBD2. V lost 2 bases and J lost 3; bases outside the gene matches: 8. The CDR3 runs to 15 residues. The V gene's germline CDR1 is SGHRS and CDR2 YFSETQ. The CDR3 spells CASSLTGLADYEQYF. CDR3 DNA: TGCGCCAGCAGCTTAACGGGGCTAGCGGACTACGAGCAGTACTTC.

This clone was recorded only once. This chain uses TRBV7-9 with TRBJ1-2; tentatively, D is TRBD1 (5 bases). V lost 5 bases to trimming and J lost 3 bases, with 13 bases between them. This CDR3 is 14 amino acids long. The V gene's germline CDR1 is SEHNR and CDR2 FQNEAQ (reference sequence). CDR3 in DNA: TGTGCCAGCAGCCCTTCCCTAGGGGACTATGGCTACACCTTC. Translation gives CASSPSLGDYGYTF.

This clone was seen once. The rearrangement uses TRBV28 and TRBJ1-1; D is perhaps TRBD1 (5 bases). V was shortened by 8 bases and J by 3 bases, with 16 bases between the two germline ends. The length of the CDR3 is 14 residues. Germline V CDR1 and CDR2: MDHEN, SYDVKM. CDR3 DNA: TGTGCCAGCGACATGGGGTCGGGGGACACTGAAGCTTTCTTT. It translates to CASDMGSGDTEAFF.

The chain is built from TRBV4-1 and TRBJ2-5; 7 bases are shared with TRBD1. The CDR3 has 17 amino acids. Germline CDR1 MGHRA, CDR2 YSYEKL. V shed 2 bases, J shed 1 base, and the junction held 10 bases outside the gene matches. CDR3 amino acids: CASSQPAGQAFQETQYF. The CDR3 bases are TGCGCCAGCAGCCAACCCGCCGGACAGGCCTTCCAAGAGACCCAGTACTTC.